This TCR beta chain was profiled in a study of graft-versus-host responses after intestinal transplantation. Study details: Recipients got multivisceral, liver-intestinal, or isolated intestinal transplants. Every recipient underwent anti-thymocyte globulin induction, then tacrolimus and steroids for about three years. Study results and limitations: GvH clones detected in recipient marrow included some appearing first in ileum or blood. High graft-versus-host to host-versus-graft clonal ratios were found in allografts of patients who had graft-donor T cell macrochimerism.

As for this clone: Its antigen is still unknown.

With 0 bases clipped from V and 4 bases from J, the junction kept 7 bases outside the gene matches. Germline values: CDR1 LGHNA, CDR2 YSLEER. This CDR3 region has 17 residues. The method was immunoSEQ multiplex PCR; TCRdb's version includes in-frame clones alone and lacks a portion of them. The sample carries about 100,000 clones, 91% recorded once. The V gene is TRBV4-3, the J gene TRBJ2-1; 9 nucleotides line up with TRBD2. The specimen comprised unstimulated CD4+ T cells sorted from spleen or lymph node cells, sampled before transplant. The TCR sequence derives from a human donor who was the organ donor for an intestinal transplant. In DNA form, the CDR3 reads TGCGCCAGCAGCCAAGAAGTGGGGACTAGCCGGTACAATGAGCAGTTCTTC. Translated, it gives CASSQEVGTSRYNEQFF.